This T cell receptor beta chain emerged from a study of CD8+CD57+ T cells in acquired aplastic anemia (dated by TCRdb to 2016 to 2018). For the study in its entirety: A mean of roughly 2.9 ug of DNA, ranging from about 0.2 to 27.4 ug, was extracted from sorted CD4+ and CD8+ cells.

A note on this clonotype: This clone's antigen is unknown. Base qualities are not at hand, and no much larger clone is one base apart.

TCR repertoires of sorted CD4+ and CD8+ blood T cells from severe aplastic anemia patients and healthy subjects were deep-sequenced in the study. Ficoll-Paque density gradient centrifugation was used to isolate peripheral blood mononuclear cells. Before DNA extraction, CD4+ and CD8+ T cells were sorted by FACS or by magnetic beads. Points the paper makes about the study in general: Between patients and healthy controls, no significant difference in CD8+ Simpson's diversity was found (P=0.060). Roughly 30 CD8+ CDR3 sequences were found to be shared between patients and controls, but these sequences appeared to be highly expressed in patients and within the immunodominant clones of the patients.

Genomic DNA was used as template for profiling of TCR beta VDJ combinations and CDR3 sequences. TCR repertoire sequencing was run on an Illumina HiSeq 2000. As for the original processing: TRBV/TRBJ rearrangement plots, CDR3 size and DJ length profiles, and Simpson's diversity index were used to assess repertoires. The immunodominant clone was defined as the most abundant DNA sequence in deep sequencing data. CDR3 amino acid sequences were screened for sharing across subjects and compared with published repertoires and the VDJdb database. Using fastp trimming at Q25 and MiXCR clonotype assembly, TCRdb reanalyzed the public sequencing data and kept in-frame beta chains. Identical CDR3 protein sequences are pooled into one entry, listed with their most common genes and DNA. TCRdb, not the authors, supplied the V and J calls. This sample is represented by more than 150,000 distinct CDR3 sequences; 55% to 70% of them were singletons. The ten largest account for around 45% of the sample.

V lost 3 bases and J lost 3 bases, and the count of bases not matched to a germline gene is 0. According to the germline V gene, CDR1 reads SGHRS and CDR2 reads YFSETQ. Measured from the cysteine to the phenylalanine, the CDR3 is 13 residues long. Only the CDR3 DNA is retained, 39 bases long and in frame from the first base. The V gene is TRBV5-1 and the J gene is TRBJ2-5; TRBD2 agrees with 9 junctional bases. The clonotype originates from a human donor with severe aplastic anemia or a healthy control (not recorded which). Sequencing was carried out using sorted CD4+, CD8+, or CD8+CD57+ T cells (not recorded which) from PBMCs. The CDR3 sequence is CASSWTSEETQYF. The nucleotide sequence is TGCGCCAGCAGCTGGACTAGCGAAGAGACCCAGTACTTC.